This T cell receptor (beta chain) is drawn from a study of shared clonotypes between healthy human individuals. Profiled with immunoSEQ multiplex PCR; TCRdb holds only in-frame clones, not every one. The table shows some 2,400,000 clones, with approximately 94% occurring only once. This CDR3 has 15 amino acids. Germline V lookup: CDR1 LNHDA, CDR2 SQIVND (reference sequence). J was trimmed by 0 bases and V by 6 bases; bases with no gene match: 5. Note on this clone: The sample carries other DNA sequences with the same CDR3.

This chain joins TRBV19 and TRBJ2-3; 8 positions match TRBD2. The sequencing input was naive CD4+ T cells sorted from blood. Described subset: CD45RA+ positively selected. This TCR came from a man younger than 35 in good health. CDR3 bases: TGTGCCAGTAGCTTAACTAGCGGTAGCACAGATACGCAGTATTTT. Translated: CASSLTSGSTDTQYF.